This TCR beta chain was retrieved from a study of vaccination and CD4 T cells after COVID-19. This clonotype was detected a few times. Its matching antigen is unknown. The sample's treatment: roughly nine-day PBMC culture with coronavirus spike peptide pools or control peptides (ViraFEST assay). Expansion of antigen-specific T cells with peptide pools by ViraFEST preceded sequencing of TCRs. The assay that was used to sequence DNA from cultured CD4+ T cells was the Oncomine TCR Beta short-read assay. TCRdb reanalysed the PCR reads using MiXCR and keeps one entry per CDR3 protein. The data contain 10,000 to 15,000 distinct CDR3 sequences, roughly 58% of them seen just once; the ten biggest clones take up roughly 12%. Material for sequencing was CD4+ T cells from blood, cultured in vitro. This TCR was recovered from a human donor who had recovered from COVID-19.

CDR3 sequence reads: CASSEAGTTNTGELFF. The CDR3 nucleotides read TGTGCCAGCAGTGAAGCCGGGACTACGAACACCGGGGAGCTGTTTTTT. The chain joins TRBV6-1 to TRBJ2-2; 7 nucleotides agree with TRBD2. The length of the CDR3 is 16 residues. Germline CDR1 is MNHNS and CDR2 is SASEGT. With 0 bases clipped from V and 0 bases from J, the junction kept 1 base outside the gene matches.